One sample yielded the 2 T cell receptor beta chains listed below, sequenced in a study of response to subunit inactivated influenza vaccine. MiXCR was run by TCRdb on the RT-PCR reads, yielding one entry per CDR3 protein. Here the sample spans hundreds of thousands of distinct CDR3 sequences, 14% being singletons. Sequenced material: PBMCs from blood, taken around two weeks before vaccination. The receptors were sampled from a man aged 50 to 60 who received an inactivated influenza vaccine.

This clonotype has just a few counts. The chain links TRBV10-3 to TRBJ2-2, with TRBD1 identical over 7 bases. CDR3 length equals 14 residues. V dropped 6 bases and J dropped 5; count of bases not matched to a gene: 6. Per the germline V gene, CDR1 is ENHRY and CDR2 is SYGVKD. The CDR3 loop reads CAISVQGWTGELFF. The CDR3 region has the DNA TGTGCCATCAGCGTACAGGGGTGGACCGGGGAGCTGTTTTTT.

The chain couples TRBV12-3 or TRBV12-4 to TRBJ1-4, with D perhaps TRBD1 (5 bases). CDR3 length equals 15 residues. Trimming shortened V by 5 bases and J by 5 bases, and 15 bases separated the two germline ends. Here the CDR3 DNA reads TGTGCCAGCAGTCGAGGCAGGGCGGTGAATGAAAAACTGTTTTTT. Protein product: CASSRGRAVNEKLFF.